This T cell receptor beta chain was recovered during a study of T cell repertoires in cytomegalovirus infection (dated by TCRdb to between 2018 and 2021). At the level of the whole study: Alongside well-studied HLA-B-restricted epitopes, the peptide stimulations were aimed at recently identified HLA-C-restricted CMV epitopes, whose presentation resists viral immunomodulation. The HLA type of each donor mattered for the analysis, because public TCR beta signatures pointed to carriage of CMV infection along with the matching HLA type. The research as a whole found: Cumulative frequency of public TCR beta family members discriminated carriers of CMV infection plus the relevant HLA type in this cohort and an independent roughly 320-donor cohort. The ex vivo response was dominated by HLA-C-restricted CMV-specific TCR beta clonotypes, which also provided the single most frequent clonotype in two of eight donors.

The sequencer listed for this sample is Illumina HiSeq 1500. In TCRdb, the public reads were trimmed at Q25 with fastp and aligned with MiXCR, with productive beta chains retained. Each CDR3 protein appears once, grouped with its most common genes and DNA. This sample lists hundreds of thousands of distinct CDR3 sequences; approximately 31% were detected once. The ten top clones hold over 11% of the sample. What the treatment or condition label conveys for this sample: in vitro stimulation with specific CMV peptide epitopes to enrich CMV-specific T cells. Only one count was recorded for this clonotype. Its antigen is unknown. Nothing much larger sits one base from this clone, and base qualities are not available. On its own, one read is weak support. From cysteine to phenylalanine, the CDR3 is 17 amino acids long. This entry keeps only the CDR3 DNA: 51 bases, framed from base 1. The germline V gene (reference sequence) yields LNHDA for CDR1 and SQIVND for CDR2. V is pared back by 1 base and J by 2 bases, with 15 bases lying between the germline termini.

The TCR comes from a human donor in good health (CMV status not recorded). Some clones in this sample may be carry-over from other donors' samples. The source material was cultured CD8+ T cells from PBMCs, sampled from culture after CMV antigen stimulation. The rearrangement combines TRBV19 with TRBJ2-1; a tentative D match to TRBD2 spans 6 bases. The nucleotides read TGTGCCAGTAGTATAGTGGGGGGTGAGTTCCCCTACAATGAGCAGTTCTTC. Its translation is CASSIVGGEFPYNEQFF.